These 16 T cell receptor beta chains were all obtained from the same sample, sequenced in a study of beta chain features in type 1 diabetes. Investigators reverse transcribed all isolated RNA, so they sequenced expressed TCRB transcripts. Using immunoSEQ multiplex PCR, the repertoire was profiled, and TCRdb retains in-frame clones only, with some absent. The table shows under 300,000 clones, with around 7.3% occurring only once. Material for sequencing was central memory CD4+ T cells from blood. Receptors were obtained from a woman between 18 and 29 years old in good health.

This clone has only a few counts. The genes are TRBV7-8 and TRBJ2-4; D may be TRBD2 (5 bases). Germline values: CDR1 SGHVS, CDR2 FQNEAQ. V lost 5 bases and J lost 6, with 17 bases in between. This CDR3 contains 15 residues. The CDR3 here is CASSAVGGLRNIQYF. The CDR3 DNA follows: TGTGCCAGCAGCGCAGTAGGCGGACTGAGAAACATTCAGTACTTC.

This clone has just a few counts. The chain recombines TRBV5-1 with TRBJ2-3; tentatively, D is TRBD2 (6 bases). The V gene lost 7 bases and the J gene lost 3 bases, with 24 bases spanning the gap. This CDR3 has 17 residues. CDR1 is SGHRS, CDR2 YFSETQ, per germline. Here the CDR3 reads CASHAGPTSGGTDTQYF. The DNA of the CDR3 is TGCGCCAGCCACGCGGGGCCCACTAGTGGGGGGACAGATACGCAGTATTTT.

This clone was counted ten times or more. The genes are TRBV7-2 and TRBJ1-2, with 7 bases aligning to TRBD1. In germline, CDR1 is SGHTA, CDR2 FQGNSA. The CDR3 loop spans 13 amino acids. The junction had 8 bases not matched to a gene; V was cut back by 5 bases and J by 8 bases. Here the CDR3 reads CASSPQTGRGYTF. The CDR3 DNA is TGTGCCAGCAGCCCGCAGACAGGGCGAGGCTACACCTTC. Drawing the rest from reference TRBV7-2 and TRBJ1-2, the complete variable domain is GAGVSQSPSNKVTEKGKDVELRCDPISGHTALYWYRQSLGQGLEFLIYFQGNSAPDKSGLPSDRFSAERTGGSVSTLTIQRTQQEDSAVYLCASSPQTGRGYTFGSGTRLTVV.

This clone came up a few times. V usage is TRBV7-2 and J usage is TRBJ1-2, with D unclear. This CDR3 is built from 15 residues. CDR1 SGHTA and CDR2 FQGNSA come from the germline V gene. Trimming stripped 4 bases from V and 1 base from J, with 13 bases between. CDR3 sequence: CASSSYPVNNYGYTF. CDR3 in DNA: TGTGCCAGCAGCTCGTACCCTGTTAATAACTATGGCTACACCTTC.

This clone was observed a few times. CDR3 DNA: TGTGCCATCAGCGGGACTAGCACCGGGGAGCTGTTTTTT. Encoded protein: CAISGTSTGELFF. The genes are TRBV10-3 and TRBJ2-2; 8 bases align to TRBD2. The V gene end was trimmed by 6 bases and the J gene end by 4 bases; junction bases not matched to a gene: 1. The V gene's germline CDR1 is ENHRY and CDR2 SYGVKD. The CDR3 has 13 residues.

The CDR3 here is CASSPTSGYTGELFF. CDR3 bases: TGTGCCAGCAGCCCGACTAGCGGATACACCGGGGAGCTGTTTTTT. The chain links TRBV9 to TRBJ2-2; 9 bases fit TRBD2. With V trimmed by 4 bases and J by 3 bases, 4 bases remained unmatched. The germline gives CDR1 SGDLS, CDR2 YYNGEE. The CDR3 has 15 residues.

This clone has just a few counts. The chain recombines TRBV7-3 with TRBJ2-3; D perhaps matches TRBD1 (6 bases). The CDR3 sequence is 16 residues long. In germline, CDR1 is SGHTA, CDR2 FQGTGA. Trimming shortened V by 5 bases and J by 1 base, and 16 bases separated the two germline ends. The CDR3 loop is CASSPAQGRGTDTQYF. The CDR3 region has the DNA TGTGCCAGCAGCCCAGCCCAGGGGCGCGGCACAGATACGCAGTATTTT.

This clone was picked up a small number of times. This chain joins TRBV7-9 and TRBJ2-4; possibly TRBD1 for D (6 bases). The CDR3 totals 19 residues. Germline CDR1 and CDR2: SEHNR and FQNEAQ (reference sequence). V gave up 5 bases and J gave up 0 bases, with 23 bases separating them. CDR3 DNA sequence: TGTGCCAGCAGCACCTCCGTCCCGGGACAATTCCTAGCCAAAAACATTCAGTACTTC. Amino acids: CASSTSVPGQFLAKNIQYF.

The chain carries TRBV5-1 and TRBJ1-2, with 7 positions matching TRBD1. This CDR3 comprises 15 residues. Germline V gene lookup returns CDR1 SGHRS and CDR2 YFSETQ. V shed 4 bases, J shed 0 bases, and the junction held 6 bases outside the gene matches. The CDR3 spells CASSKGDSSNYGYTF. Written as DNA, the CDR3 is TGCGCCAGCAGCAAGGGGGACAGTTCTAACTATGGCTACACCTTC.

Of note for this clone: Other DNA sequences in this sample translate to the same CDR3. The chain uses TRBV18 and TRBJ2-3; no clear D. V was shortened by 1 base and J by 1 base, with 3 bases between the two germline ends. This CDR3 is built from 13 residues. Germline V gene data show CDR1 as KGHSH and CDR2 as LQKENI. The CDR3 region is CASSPRRTDTQYF. As DNA, the CDR3 is TGTGCCAGCTCACCACGCCGCACAGATACGCAGTATTTT.

In this sample, this clone turned up a few times. This chain links TRBV2 with TRBJ2-7; D unclear. CDR1 SNHLY and CDR2 FYNNEI come from the germline V gene. V was shortened by 5 bases and J by 7 bases, with 12 bases between the two germline ends. There are 12 residues in the CDR3. The chain's CDR3 is CASSSVLGEQYV. The CDR3 nucleotides are TGTGCCAGCAGTAGTGTGCTGGGTGAGCAGTACGTC.

This clone has more than one count but fewer than ten. The gene calls are TRBV7-2 and TRBJ1-1; D might be TRBD1 (6 bases). CDR1 is SGHTA and CDR2 is FQGNSA in the germline V gene. The CDR3 has 14 amino acids. The germline V and J ends were trimmed by 3 bases and 2 bases, with 10 bases remaining between them. CDR3 region: CASSLWGANTEAFF. The CDR3, as DNA: TGTGCCAGCAGCTTGTGGGGGGCAAACACTGAAGCTTTCTTT.

This chain connects TRBV7-6 to TRBJ2-3; the D call may be TRBD1 or TRBD2 (6 bases each). The length of the CDR3 is 15 residues. Germline CDR1 SGHVS, CDR2 FNYEAQ. V lost 0 bases to trimming and J lost 10 bases, with 17 bases between them. DNA of the CDR3: TGTGCCAGCAGCTTAGCATCGGGGCGGGACAAGGCGCAGTATTTT. It is translated as CASSLASGRDKAQYF.

The table lists this clone with many counts. The chain joins TRBV28 to TRBJ1-6; D is uncertain. Germline values: CDR1 MDHEN, CDR2 SYDVKM. This CDR3 region has 11 residues. Trimming left V 8 bases short and J 5 bases short, with 4 bases between. The CDR3 DNA is TGTGCCAGCCAGGATAATTCACCCCTCCACTTT. Protein product: CASQDNSPLHF.

This clone was picked up a small number of times. This sequence joins TRBV7-2 and TRBJ2-3, with D unresolved. With 2 bases removed from V and 3 bases from J, the gap between germline ends came to 3 bases. The CDR3 is made up of 12 amino acids. The germline V gene encodes CDR1 SGHTA and CDR2 FQGNSA. CDR3 protein: CASSLRTDTQYF. CDR3 nucleotides: TGTGCCAGCAGCTTAAGAACAGATACGCAGTATTTT. The full variable domain, in which reference TRBV7-2 and TRBJ2-3 provide the parts outside the CDR3, is GAGVSQSPSNKVTEKGKDVELRCDPISGHTALYWYRQSLGQGLEFLIYFQGNSAPDKSGLPSDRFSAERTGGSVSTLTIQRTQQEDSAVYLCASSLRTDTQYFGPGTRLTVL.

The CDR3 nucleotides read TGTGCCACCAGCAAAGGTCAAGAGACCCAGTACTTC. Amino acid sequence: CATSKGQETQYF. V gene TRBV15 combines with J gene TRBJ2-5; D unclear. V dropped 4 bases and J dropped 2 bases, with 5 bases sitting between them. Germline V gene data show CDR1 as LNHNV and CDR2 as YYDKDF (reference sequence). This CDR3 is 12 amino acids long. Based on the CDR3 plus reference TRBV15 and TRBJ2-5, the full variable domain is DAMVIQNPRYQVTQFGKPVTLSCSQTLNHNVMYWYQQKSSQAPKLLFHYYDKDFNNEADTPDNFQSRRPNTSFCFLDIRSPGLGDTAMYLCATSKGQETQYFGPGTRLLVL.